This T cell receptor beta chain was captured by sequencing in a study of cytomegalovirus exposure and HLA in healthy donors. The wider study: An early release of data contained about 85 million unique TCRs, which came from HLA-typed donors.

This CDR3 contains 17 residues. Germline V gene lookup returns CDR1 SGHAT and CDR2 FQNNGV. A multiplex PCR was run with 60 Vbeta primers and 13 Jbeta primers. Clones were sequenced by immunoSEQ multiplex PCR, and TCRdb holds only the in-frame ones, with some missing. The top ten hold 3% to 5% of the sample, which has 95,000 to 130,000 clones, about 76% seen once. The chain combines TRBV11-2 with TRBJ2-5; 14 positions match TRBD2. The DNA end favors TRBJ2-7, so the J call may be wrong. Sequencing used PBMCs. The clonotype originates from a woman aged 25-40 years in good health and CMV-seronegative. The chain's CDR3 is CASSFTGTSGSSYEQYF. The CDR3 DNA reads TGTGCCAGCAGCTTCACTGGGACTAGCGGGAGCTCGTACGAGCAGTACTTC.